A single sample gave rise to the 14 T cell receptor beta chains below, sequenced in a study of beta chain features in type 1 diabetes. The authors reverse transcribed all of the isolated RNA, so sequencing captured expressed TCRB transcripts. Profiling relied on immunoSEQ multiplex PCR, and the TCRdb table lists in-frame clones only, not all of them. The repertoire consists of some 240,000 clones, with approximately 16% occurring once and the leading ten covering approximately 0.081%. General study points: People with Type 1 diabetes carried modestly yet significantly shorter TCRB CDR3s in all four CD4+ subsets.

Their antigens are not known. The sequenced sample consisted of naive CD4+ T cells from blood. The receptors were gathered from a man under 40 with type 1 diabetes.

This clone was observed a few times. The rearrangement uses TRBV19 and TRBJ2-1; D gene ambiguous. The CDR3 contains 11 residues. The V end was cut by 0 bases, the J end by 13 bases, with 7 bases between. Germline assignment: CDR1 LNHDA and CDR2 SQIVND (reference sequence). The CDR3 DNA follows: TGTGCCAGTAGTATAGATGGACGACAGTTCTTC. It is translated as CASSIDGRQFF.

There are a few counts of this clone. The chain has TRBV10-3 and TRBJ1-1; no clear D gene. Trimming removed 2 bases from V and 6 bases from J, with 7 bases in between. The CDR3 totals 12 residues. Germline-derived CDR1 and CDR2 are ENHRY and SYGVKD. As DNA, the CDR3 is TGTGCCATCAGTGAGCCGCTCTCTGAAGCTTTCTTT. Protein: CAISEPLSEAFF.

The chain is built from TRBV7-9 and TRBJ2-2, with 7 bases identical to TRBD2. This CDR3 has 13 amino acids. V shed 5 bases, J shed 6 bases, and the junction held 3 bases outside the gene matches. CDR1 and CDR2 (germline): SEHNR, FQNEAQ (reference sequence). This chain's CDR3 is CASSPAGAGELFF. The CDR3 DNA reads TGTGCCAGCAGCCCCGCGGGAGCCGGGGAGCTGTTTTTT.

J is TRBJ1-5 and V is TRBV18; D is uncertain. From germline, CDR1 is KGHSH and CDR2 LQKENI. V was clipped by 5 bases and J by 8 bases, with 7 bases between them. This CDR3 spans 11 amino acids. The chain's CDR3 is CASSVREPQHF. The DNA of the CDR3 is TGTGCCAGCTCAGTTCGTGAGCCCCAGCATTTT.

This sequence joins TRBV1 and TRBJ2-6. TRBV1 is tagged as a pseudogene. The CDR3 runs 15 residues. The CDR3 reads CTSSQGGTGANVLTF. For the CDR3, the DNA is TGCACCAGCAGCCAAGGGGGGACCGGGGCCAACGTCCTGACTTTC.

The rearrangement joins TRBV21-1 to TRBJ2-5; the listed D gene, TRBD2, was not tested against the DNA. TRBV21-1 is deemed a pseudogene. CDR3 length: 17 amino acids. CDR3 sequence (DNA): TGTGCCAGCAGCCCCCGGACTAGCGGGAGTGGACAAGAGACCCAGTACTTC. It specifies CASSPRTSGSGQETQYF.

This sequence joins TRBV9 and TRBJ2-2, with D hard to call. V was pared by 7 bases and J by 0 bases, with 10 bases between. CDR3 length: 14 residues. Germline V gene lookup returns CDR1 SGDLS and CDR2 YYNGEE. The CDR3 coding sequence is TGTGCCAGCTTAGGGCCTACGAACACCGGGGAGCTGTTTTTT. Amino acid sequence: CASLGPTNTGELFF.

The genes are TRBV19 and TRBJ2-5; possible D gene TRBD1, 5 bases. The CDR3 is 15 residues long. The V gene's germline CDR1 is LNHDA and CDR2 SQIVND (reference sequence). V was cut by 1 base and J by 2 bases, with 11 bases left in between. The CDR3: CASSIARDSQETQYF. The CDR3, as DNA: TGTGCCAGTAGTATAGCCCGAGACAGTCAAGAGACCCAGTACTTC.

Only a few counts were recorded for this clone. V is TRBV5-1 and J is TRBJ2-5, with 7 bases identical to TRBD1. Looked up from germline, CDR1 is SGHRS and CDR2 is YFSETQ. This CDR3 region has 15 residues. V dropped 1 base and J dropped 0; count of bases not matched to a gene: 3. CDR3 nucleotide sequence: TGCGCCAGCAGCTTGCTTGGGACAGACCAAGAGACCCAGTACTTC. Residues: CASSLLGTDQETQYF.

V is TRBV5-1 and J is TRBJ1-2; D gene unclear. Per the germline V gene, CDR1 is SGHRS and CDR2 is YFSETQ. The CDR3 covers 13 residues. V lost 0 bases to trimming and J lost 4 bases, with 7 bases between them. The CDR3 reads CASSLASTYGYTF. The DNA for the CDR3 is TGCGCCAGCAGCTTGGCCTCGACCTATGGCTACACCTTC. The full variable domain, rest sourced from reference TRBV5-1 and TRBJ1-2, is KAGVTQTPRYLIKTRGQQVTLSCSPISGHRSVSWYQQTPGQGLQFLFEYFSETQRNKGNFPGRFSGRQFSNSRSEMNVSTLELGDSALYLCASSLASTYGYTFGSGTRLTVV.

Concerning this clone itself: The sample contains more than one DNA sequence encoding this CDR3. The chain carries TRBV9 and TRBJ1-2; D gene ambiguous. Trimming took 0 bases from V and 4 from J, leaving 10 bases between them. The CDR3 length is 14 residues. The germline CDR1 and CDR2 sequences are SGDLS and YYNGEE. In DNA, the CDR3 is TGTGCCAGCAGCGTAGAGGCAGGAACCTATGGCTACACCTTC. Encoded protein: CASSVEAGTYGYTF.

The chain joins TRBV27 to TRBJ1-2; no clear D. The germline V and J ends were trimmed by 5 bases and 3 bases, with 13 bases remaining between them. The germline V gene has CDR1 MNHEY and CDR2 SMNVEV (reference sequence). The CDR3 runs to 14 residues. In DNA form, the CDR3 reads TGTGCCAGCAGTGCGCTTGGAGAGGACTATGGCTACACCTTC. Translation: CASSALGEDYGYTF.

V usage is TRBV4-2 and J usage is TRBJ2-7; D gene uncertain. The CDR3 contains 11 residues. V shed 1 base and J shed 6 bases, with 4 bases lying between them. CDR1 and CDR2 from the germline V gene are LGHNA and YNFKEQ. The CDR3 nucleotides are TGTGCCAGCAGCCAAGGACTCGAGCAGTACTTC. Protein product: CASSQGLEQYF.

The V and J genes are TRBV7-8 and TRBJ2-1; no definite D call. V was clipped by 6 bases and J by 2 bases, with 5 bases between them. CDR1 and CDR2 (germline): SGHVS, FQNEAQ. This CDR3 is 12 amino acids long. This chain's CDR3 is CASRLTYNEQFF. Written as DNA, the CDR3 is TGTGCCAGCAGACTAACCTACAATGAGCAGTTCTTC.